Listed here are 27 T cell receptor beta chains from one sample, sequenced in a study of spatial heterogeneity in lung cancer. One entry per CDR3 protein, called by TCRdb with MiXCR from the 5' RACE reads. Of tens of thousands of distinct CDR3 sequences detected, around 9.7% appear once; the ten largest clones hold about a fifth. Time point defined: blood at routine non-recurrence follow-up after resection. The sequences come from PBMCs, collected at follow-up. The receptors were gathered from a male donor with early-stage non-small cell lung cancer.

This clonotype was observed a few times. The chain has TRBV6-6 and TRBJ1-5; unclear D gene. The V gene's germline CDR1 is MNHNY and CDR2 SVGAGI (reference sequence). Trimming pared 0 bases from V and 7 bases from J, leaving 7 bases between. The CDR3 loop spans 13 amino acids. The CDR3 region is CASSYSGKQPQHF. The DNA for the CDR3 is TGTGCCAGCAGTTACTCGGGTAAACAGCCCCAGCATTTT.

By share, this clonotype counts as medium-sized (0.01 to 0.1%). The chain has TRBV9 and TRBJ2-6; TRBD1 is a possible D gene (6 bases). Germline values: CDR1 SGDLS, CDR2 YYNGEE. V was trimmed by 4 bases and J by 2 bases, leaving 13 bases between them. This CDR3 contains 16 residues. For the CDR3, the DNA is TGTGCCAGCAGCTACTTAGGGGGAGCTGGGGCCAACGTCCTGACTTTC. Translation gives CASSYLGGAGANVLTF.

This clonotype has only a few counts. The chain couples TRBV20-1 to TRBJ1-2; D is unclear. The CDR3 runs to 15 residues. Germline values: CDR1 DFQATT, CDR2 SNEGSKA (reference sequence). The V end was cut by 4 bases, the J end by 2 bases, with 17 bases between. The CDR3 DNA reads TGCAGTGCTAACGGTTACCAGAGAGGAAACTATGGCTACACCTTC. Amino acid sequence: CSANGYQRGNYGYTF.

The V gene is TRBV7-9, the J gene TRBJ2-7; tentatively, D is TRBD1 (5 bases). The CDR3 spans 13 residues. V was trimmed by 1 base and J by 3 bases, leaving 7 bases between them. CDR1 SEHNR and CDR2 FQNEAQ come from the germline V gene (reference sequence). The CDR3 protein is CASSLEGFYEQYF. Written as DNA, the CDR3 is TGTGCCAGCAGCTTAGAGGGGTTCTACGAGCAGTACTTC.

This clonotype has at least ten counts. The chain employs TRBV7-2 and TRBJ2-4; no clear D gene. From germline, CDR1 is SGHTA and CDR2 FQGNSA. Trimming removed 5 bases at V and 4 bases at J, with 6 bases between. This CDR3 has 12 residues. This CDR3 is CASSTQKNIQYF. The CDR3 DNA is TGTGCCAGCAGCACGCAGAAAAACATTCAGTACTTC.

This clonotype came up a few times. This rearrangement joins TRBV29-1 to TRBJ2-6; 7 bases are shared with TRBD1. The germline gives CDR1 SQVTM, CDR2 ANQGSEA. CDR3 size: 14 residues. Germline trimming cut 6 bases from V and 2 bases from J; bases unmatched to any gene: 4. CDR3 in DNA: TGCAGCGTAGGTGGACAGGCTGGGGCCAACGTCCTGACTTTC. It codes for CSVGGQAGANVLTF.

Only a few counts were recorded for this clonotype. The chain links TRBV9 to TRBJ2-7, with a weak D call TRBD1 (5 bases). The CDR3 is 15 amino acids. Trimming cost V 2 bases and J 5 bases, with 17 bases left between them. Germline lookup yields CDR1 SGDLS and CDR2 YYNGEE. The CDR3 loop is CASSVSGLRGDEQYF. In DNA, the CDR3 is TGTGCCAGCAGCGTGTCAGGGTTACGAGGAGACGAGCAGTACTTC.

CDR3 loop: CASSLSQNQETQYF. Written as DNA, the CDR3 is TGTGCCAGCAGTTTATCACAGAATCAAGAGACCCAGTACTTC. The genes are TRBV12-3 or TRBV12-4 and TRBJ2-5; no reliable D call. With 2 bases removed from V and 2 bases from J, the gap between germline ends came to 9 bases. This CDR3 comprises 14 residues.

This clonotype was counted between two and nine times. The rearrangement uses TRBV15 and TRBJ1-4; 8 bases align to TRBD1. Germline-derived CDR1 and CDR2 are LNHNV and YYDKDF (reference sequence). This CDR3 is 15 amino acids long. V dropped 5 bases and J dropped 8; count of bases not matched to a gene: 10. CDR3 loop: CATSSADRVSEKLFF. The CDR3 DNA is TGTGCCACCAGCTCGGCGGACAGGGTTAGCGAAAAACTGTTTTTT. The whole variable domain, filled in from reference TRBV15 and TRBJ1-4, reads DAMVIQNPRYQVTQFGKPVTLSCSQTLNHNVMYWYQQKSSQAPKLLFHYYDKDFNNEADTPDNFQSRRPNTSFCFLDIRSPGLGDTAMYLCATSSADRVSEKLFFGSGTQLSVL.

Ten or more counts support this clonotype. This chain uses TRBV28 with TRBJ2-7, with TRBD1 as a possible D gene (6 bases). V shed 5 bases and J shed 6 bases, with 17 bases lying between them. The CDR3 contains 14 residues. Germline CDR1 is MDHEN and CDR2 is SYDVKM. This CDR3 is CASSLSGQGTEQYF. CDR3 coding DNA: TGTGCCAGCAGTCTCTCGGGACAAGGGACCGAGCAGTACTTC.

The CDR3 DNA is TGTGCCAGCAGTTACTCCCACCCCAGAGAGAATAGCAATCAGCCCCAGCATTTT. It codes for CASSYSHPRENSNQPQHF. J is TRBJ1-5 and V is TRBV6-6; no reliable D call. The CDR3 covers 18 residues. V shed 0 bases and J shed 0 bases, with 15 bases lying between them. Germline V gene sequence: CDR1 MNHNY, CDR2 SVGAGI (reference sequence).

The chain couples TRBV5-1 to TRBJ1-2; TRBD1 matches 8 bases. With V trimmed by 0 bases and J by 3 bases, 4 bases remained unmatched. The CDR3 sequence is 15 residues long. The germline CDR1 and CDR2 sequences are SGHRS and YFSETQ. The CDR3 here is CASSLGTGRDYGYTF. The DNA for the CDR3 is TGCGCCAGCAGCTTGGGGACAGGGAGAGACTATGGCTACACCTTC.

This clonotype has a count of ten or more. The chain has TRBV6-5 and TRBJ1-4, with D maybe TRBD1 (6 bases). The germline CDR1 and CDR2 sequences are MNHEY and SVGAGI. The CDR3 length is 17 residues. V lost 0 bases, J lost 10 bases, and 21 bases lay in between. The CDR3 region is CASSYSGNYRDSRKLFF. CDR3 nucleotides: TGTGCCAGCAGTTACTCCGGGAATTACAGGGATTCTAGAAAACTGTTTTTT.

The chain carries TRBV21-1 and TRBJ2-1; TRBD1 reflects the table's D call only, with no check against the DNA. TRBV21-1 is designated a pseudogene. There are 21 residues in the CDR3. CDR3 sequence (DNA): TGTGCCAGCAGCAAAGGCTTATGCAAGCGGGGGGCGCCAATCTACAACAATGAGCAGTTCTTC. Its protein product is CASSKGLCKRGAPIYNNEQFF.

This clonotype showed up just a few times. The genes are TRBV19 and TRBJ2-2; D assignment may be TRBD1 or TRBD2 (5 bases each). There are 15 residues in the CDR3. V lost 0 bases, J lost 3 bases, and 8 bases lay in between. Germline lookup yields CDR1 LNHDA and CDR2 SQIVND (reference sequence). CDR3 amino acids: CASSIEGRYTGELFF. CDR3 in DNA: TGTGCCAGTAGTATAGAGGGACGGTACACCGGGGAGCTGTTTTTT.

This clonotype was counted ten times or more. J is TRBJ1-1 and V is TRBV12-3 or TRBV12-4; 8 positions match TRBD1. This CDR3 comprises 13 residues. The V segment lost 6 bases and the J segment 4 bases; nucleotides outside the gene matches: 4. The CDR3 nucleotides are TGTGCCAGCAGCTACACAGGGGGCACTGAAGCTTTCTTT. Translating gives CASSYTGGTEAFF.

This clonotype was recorded many times. The chain carries TRBV7-2 and TRBJ1-2, with a tentative D call TRBD1 (5 bases). Germline CDR1 reads SGHTA; CDR2 reads FQGNSA. The CDR3 is 15 amino acids. The germline V and J ends were trimmed by 8 bases and 5 bases, with 21 bases remaining between them. CDR3 sequence reads: CASQPGTGFGYGYTF. The CDR3 DNA follows: TGTGCCAGCCAACCGGGGACCGGATTTGGATATGGCTACACCTTC.

The V and J genes are TRBV9 and TRBJ2-3, with D possibly being TRBD1 (5 bases). Trimming took 3 bases from V and 5 from J, leaving 13 bases between them. The CDR3 runs to 14 residues. In germline, CDR1 is SGDLS, CDR2 YYNGEE. CDR3 in amino acids: CASSEGAFRDTQYF. CDR3 in DNA: TGTGCCAGCAGCGAAGGGGCCTTTAGAGATACGCAGTATTTT.

The V call is TRBV29-1, the J call TRBJ1-1, with TRBD1 as a possible D gene (5 bases). The ends were cut back, 6 bases at V and 2 bases at J, with 19 bases in the middle. The CDR3 spans 15 residues. From germline, CDR1 is SQVTM and CDR2 ANQGSEA. CDR3 coding DNA: TGCAGCGTAGCGGGACGCCTAAAGGACAACACTGAAGCTTTCTTT. This translates into CSVAGRLKDNTEAFF. Variable domain in full (rest from reference TRBV29-1 and TRBJ1-1): SAVISQKPSRDICQRGTSLTIQCQVDSQVTMMFWYRQQPGQSLTLIATANQGSEATYESGFVIDKFPISRPNLTFSTLTVSNMSPEDSSIYLCSVAGRLKDNTEAFFGQGTRLTVV.

This clonotype was seen at least ten times. CDR3 nucleotide sequence: TGCAGTGCTAGAGTGGTTAGGGCAGCTGAAGCTTTCTTT. Amino acid sequence: CSARVVRAAEAFF. The chain has TRBV20-1 and TRBJ1-1; D unresolved. The V end lost 1 base, the J end lost 6 bases, and 12 bases lay between the germline ends. Germline V gene data show CDR1 as DFQATT and CDR2 as SNEGSKA (reference sequence). This CDR3 is 13 amino acids long.

By share, this clonotype counts as medium-sized. The V gene is TRBV29-1, the J gene TRBJ2-5, with unresolved D. CDR1 and CDR2 (germline): SQVTM, ANQGSEA. This CDR3 has 12 residues. Trimming removed 3 bases from V and 5 bases from J, with 10 bases in between. CDR3 in DNA: TGCAGCGTTGAGGGCATTCTGGAGACCCAGTACTTC. This codes for CSVEGILETQYF.

The CDR3 protein is CASSQGQGALNTEAFF. The CDR3 bases are TGTGCCAGCAGTCAAGGACAGGGGGCCTTGAACACTGAAGCTTTCTTT. The rearrangement links TRBV6-5 to TRBJ1-1; the match to TRBD1 covers 11 bases. V was pared by 5 bases and J by 0 bases, with 5 bases of the junction left unmatched. The germline CDR1 and CDR2 sequences are MNHEY and SVGAGI. The CDR3 sequence is 16 residues long.

The V call is TRBV20-1, the J call TRBJ2-2, with 9 bases identical to TRBD2. The junction had 6 bases not matched to a gene; V was cut back by 1 base and J by 9 bases. This CDR3 region has 14 residues. Germline V gives CDR1 DFQATT, CDR2 SNEGSKA (reference sequence). In nucleotides, the CDR3 is TGCAGTGCTAGAGGAAGCGGGGGGCCCCGGGAGCTGTTTTTT. It encodes CSARGSGGPRELFF.

The table lists this clonotype with many counts. The chain links TRBV29-1 to TRBJ2-3, with 7 bases lining up with TRBD1. The J segment lost 2 bases and the V segment lost 4 bases, leaving 6 bases of the junction unmatched. The CDR3 sequence is 14 residues long. Germline V gene data show CDR1 as SQVTM and CDR2 as ANQGSEA. CDR3 loop: CSVATTGSTDTQYF. CDR3 bases: TGCAGCGTTGCTACGACAGGGTCCACAGATACGCAGTATTTT.

The rearrangement links TRBV5-4 to TRBJ1-2, with D perhaps TRBD1 (6 bases). The length of the CDR3 is 12 residues. The germline V and J ends were trimmed by 4 bases and 6 bases, with 10 bases remaining between them. CDR1 and CDR2 (germline): SGHNT, YYREEE (reference sequence). The CDR3 nucleotides read TGTGCCAGCAGCGGGGGGGCGCATGGCTACACCTTC. As protein: CASSGGAHGYTF. Filled out from reference TRBV5-4 and TRBJ1-2, the complete variable domain reads ETGVTQSPTHLIKTRGQQVTLRCSSQSGHNTVSWYQQALGQGPQFIFQYYREEENGRGNFPPRFSGLQFPNYSSELNVNALELDDSALYLCASSGGAHGYTFGSGTRLTVV.

This clonotype was counted between two and nine times. The CDR3 spells CASSLHPGRNTGELFF. The CDR3 nucleotides read TGTGCCAGCAGCCTCCATCCGGGACGAAACACCGGGGAGCTGTTTTTT. The chain carries TRBV7-2 and TRBJ2-2, with D perhaps being TRBD1 or TRBD2 (5 bases each). Trimming took 5 bases from V and 2 from J, leaving 15 bases between them. This CDR3 has 16 amino acids. From germline, CDR1 is SGHTA and CDR2 FQGNSA.

This clonotype was counted a few times. The chain couples TRBV29-1 to TRBJ2-1; either TRBD1 or TRBD2 may fit D (5 bases each). The CDR3 is 14 amino acids. Trimming took 1 base from V and 0 from J, leaving 7 bases between them. Germline V gene data show CDR1 as SQVTM and CDR2 as ANQGSEA. CDR3 loop: CSVEGGSSYNEQFF. CDR3 in DNA: TGCAGCGTTGAAGGGGGGAGCTCCTACAATGAGCAGTTCTTC.